The 21 T cell receptor beta chains below all came from one sample that was sequenced in a study of T cell responses to AZD1222 COVID-19 vaccine. Clones were sequenced by immunoSEQ multiplex PCR, and TCRdb holds only the in-frame ones, with some missing. The sample shows fewer than 120,000 clones, just under 95% of them seen only once. This specimen consisted of peripheral blood, obtained on day 0 of AZD1222 vaccination. Receptors originate from an adult in good health.

The chain is built from TRBV11-3 and TRBJ2-1, with TRBD1 matching over 7 bases. J was trimmed by 3 bases and V by 6 bases; bases with no gene match: 2. The germline CDR1 and CDR2 sequences are SGHNT and YENEEA. The CDR3 contains 13 residues. In DNA form, the CDR3 reads TGTGCCAGCAGACGGGACAGCTACAATGAGCAGTTCTTC. Protein product: CASRRDSYNEQFF.

The chain has TRBV9 and TRBJ1-1; the D is unclear. Germline loops: CDR1 SGDLS, CDR2 YYNGEE. This CDR3 has 12 amino acids. V was clipped by 0 bases and J by 6 bases, with 6 bases between them. CDR3 in amino acids: CASSVVQPEAFF. CDR3 bases: TGTGCCAGCAGCGTAGTCCAGCCTGAAGCTTTCTTT.

This chain links TRBV3-1 (or the pseudogene TRBV3-2) with TRBJ1-1; the D gene is possibly TRBD1 (5 bases). Trimming pared 1 base from V and 4 bases from J, leaving 10 bases between. CDR3 size: 14 residues. Germline V gene sequence: CDR1 LGHDT, CDR2 YNNKEL (reference sequence). DNA for the CDR3: TGTGCCAGCAGCCAAGGATGGGGGGGCACTGAAGCTTTCTTT. This codes for CASSQGWGGTEAFF.

V and J are TRBV30 and TRBJ2-7, with D perhaps matching TRBD1 (6 bases). With 4 bases removed from V and 4 bases from J, the gap between germline ends came to 14 bases. CDR3 length: 13 residues. Germline V gene lookup returns CDR1 GTSNPN and CDR2 SVGIG (reference sequence). The chain's CDR3 is CAWKQGYRYEQYF. As DNA, the CDR3 is TGTGCCTGGAAACAGGGCTATAGATACGAGCAGTACTTC. The whole variable domain, filled in from reference TRBV30 and TRBJ2-7, reads SQTIHQWPATLVQPVGSPLSLECTVEGTSNPNLYWYRQAAGRGLQLLFYSVGIGQISSEVPQNLSASRPQDRQFILSSKKLLLSDSGFYLCAWKQGYRYEQYFGPGTRLTVT.

A word on this clone: This sample also contains other DNA sequences that code for the same CDR3. J is TRBJ1-1 and V is TRBV3-1 (or the pseudogene TRBV3-2); D not certain. Per germline, CDR1 LGHDT and CDR2 YNNKEL (reference sequence). The CDR3 has 11 amino acids. The ends were cut back, 3 bases at V and 7 bases at J, with 6 bases in the middle. CDR3 protein: CASSQGVEAFF. CDR3 nucleotide sequence: TGTGCCAGCAGCCAGGGAGTTGAAGCTTTCTTT.

The chain carries TRBV7-2 and TRBJ1-4; TRBD1 matches at 9 bases. This CDR3 is 13 amino acids long. Germline loops: CDR1 SGHTA, CDR2 FQGNSA. V dropped 6 bases and J dropped 7; count of bases not matched to a gene: 3. The CDR3 region is CASREDRGEKLFF. In DNA form, the CDR3 reads TGTGCCAGCAGAGAGGACAGGGGTGAAAAACTGTTTTTT.

The chain carries TRBV7-9 and TRBJ2-7, with 9 bases identical to TRBD1. Germline V gene data show CDR1 as SEHNR and CDR2 as FQNEAQ (reference sequence). The CDR3 loop spans 16 amino acids. The V segment lost 5 bases and the J segment 0 bases; nucleotides outside the gene matches: 8. The CDR3 DNA sequence: TGTGCCAGCAGCCGAGGGACAGGGCCCCTCTCCTACGAGCAGTACTTC. Translating gives CASSRGTGPLSYEQYF.

For the CDR3, the DNA is TGTGCCAGCAGCTTGGCTAACTATGGCTACACCTTC. It codes for CASSLANYGYTF. V usage is TRBV5-6 and J usage is TRBJ1-2, with D unresolved. Germline V gene data show CDR1 as SGHDT and CDR2 as YYEEEE. This CDR3 has 12 residues. Trimming cost V 0 bases and J 0 bases, with 0 bases left between them.

The V gene is TRBV6-5, the J gene TRBJ1-2; TRBD1 matches 10 bases. J was trimmed by 4 bases and V by 6 bases; bases with no gene match: 5. Germline CDR1 is MNHEY and CDR2 is SVGAGI. This CDR3 contains 14 residues. The CDR3 DNA sequence: TGTGCCAGCAGATCTTGGACAGGGGGCTATGGCTACACCTTC. It translates to CASRSWTGGYGYTF.

This clone has only one observation. V gene TRBV28 combines with J gene TRBJ1-2, with 11 nucleotides matching TRBD1. CDR3 length: 16 amino acids. Germline loops: CDR1 MDHEN, CDR2 SYDVKM. The V and J ends lost 5 bases and 5 bases, in that order; junction bases with no gene match: 10. As DNA, the CDR3 is TGTGCCAGCAGTCAACTCGGGACAGGGGGAAGGTATGGCTACACCTTC. Translated, it gives CASSQLGTGGRYGYTF.

CDR3 sequence (DNA): TGCGCCAGCAGACCCGGGACAGGGGCCGTCAATCAGCCCCAGCATTTT. Translated, it gives CASRPGTGAVNQPQHF. The chain links TRBV23-1 to TRBJ1-5, with 10 bases aligning to TRBD1. TRBV23-1 is flagged as an ORF with uncertain function. The trim removed 6 bases at V and 3 bases at J, leaving 8 bases unmatched. This CDR3 region has 16 residues.

The V and J genes are TRBV7-9 and TRBJ1-1, with D perhaps TRBD1 (6 bases). V lost 5 bases, J lost 0 bases, and 10 bases lay in between. The germline gives CDR1 SEHNR, CDR2 FQNEAQ (reference sequence). The CDR3 contains 14 residues. For the CDR3, the DNA is TGTGCCAGCAGCCCTGACAGGATGAACACTGAAGCTTTCTTT. Its translation: CASSPDRMNTEAFF.

The chain links TRBV6-4 to TRBJ1-5; TRBD1 aligns across 8 bases. Germline-derived CDR1 and CDR2 are MRHNA and SNTAGT. This CDR3 is 20 amino acids long. Germline trimming cut 6 bases from V and 2 bases from J; bases unmatched to any gene: 21. CDR3 sequence reads: CASRKLSDRGQGSGNQPQHF. The CDR3 nucleotides read TGTGCCAGCAGAAAGCTCTCAGACAGGGGCCAAGGAAGTGGCAATCAGCCCCAGCATTTT.

As for this clone: This CDR3 is also generated by other DNA sequences in the sample. The rearrangement uses TRBV18 and TRBJ1-2; TRBD1 is a possible D gene (5 bases). The germline gives CDR1 KGHSH, CDR2 LQKENI. With 3 bases removed from V and 0 bases from J, the gap between germline ends came to 8 bases. CDR3 length: 14 amino acids. CDR3 protein: CASSPGRANYGYTF. Written as DNA, the CDR3 is TGTGCCAGCTCACCGGGACGGGCTAACTATGGCTACACCTTC.

The chain couples TRBV11-3 to TRBJ2-7, with 7 bases matching TRBD1. V lost 4 bases and J lost 6; bases outside the gene matches: 9. The germline V gene encodes CDR1 SGHNT and CDR2 YENEEA. CDR3 length: 14 amino acids. The DNA for the CDR3 is TGTGCCAGCAGCTCCCCAAGGGGGCGCGGCGAGCAGTACTTC. This gives the protein CASSSPRGRGEQYF.

The chain joins TRBV11-1 to TRBJ2-7; TRBD2 is a possible D gene (6 bases). The CDR3 consists of 12 residues. CDR1 and CDR2 (germline): SGHAT, FQDESV (reference sequence). V dropped 5 bases and J dropped 1 base, with 6 bases sitting between them. CDR3 in amino acids: CASSGRSYEQYF. CDR3 coding DNA: TGTGCCAGCAGCGGGAGGTCCTACGAGCAGTACTTC.

This chain uses TRBV15 with TRBJ1-5; D possibly corresponds to TRBD1 (5 bases). Trimming took off 3 bases at V and 4 bases at J, with 10 bases between the two ends. The CDR3 loop spans 14 amino acids. Looked up from germline, CDR1 is LNHNV and CDR2 is YYDKDF (reference sequence). The CDR3: CATSSRDGNQPQHF. CDR3 sequence (DNA): TGTGCCACCAGCAGCCGGGACGGTAATCAGCCCCAGCATTTT.

J is TRBJ1-2 and V is TRBV5-6; D remains ambiguous. CDR3 length: 12 amino acids. Trimming took 4 bases from V and 4 from J, leaving 8 bases between them. Germline CDR1 SGHDT, CDR2 YYEEEE. The CDR3, as DNA: TGTGCCAGCAGCGGGTGGGGCTATGGCTACACCTTC. The encoded protein is CASSGWGYGYTF.

A single count supports this clone. This rearrangement joins TRBV5-1 to TRBJ2-2; D possibly corresponds to TRBD2 (5 bases). Germline CDR1 reads SGHRS; CDR2 reads YFSETQ. Trimming shortened V by 5 bases and J by 0 bases, and 11 bases separated the two germline ends. CDR3 length: 15 amino acids. The CDR3 nucleotides are TGCGCCAGCAGTTACCGGGATCCGAACACCGGGGAGCTGTTTTTT. This codes for CASSYRDPNTGELFF.

The rearrangement joins TRBV28 to TRBJ1-1, with D unclear. Germline lookup yields CDR1 MDHEN and CDR2 SYDVKM. This CDR3 has 16 residues. V lost 2 bases and J lost 0, with 13 bases in between. The CDR3 coding sequence is TGTGCCAGCAGTTTAGGGCGGGGATTCATGAACACTGAAGCTTTCTTT. Translated, it gives CASSLGRGFMNTEAFF.

This sequence joins TRBV5-4 and TRBJ1-1; TRBD1 aligns across 9 bases. V lost 0 bases and J lost 5; bases outside the gene matches: 5. Germline V gene sequence: CDR1 SGHNT, CDR2 YYREEE (reference sequence). CDR3 length: 15 amino acids. The DNA for the CDR3 is TGTGCCAGCAGCTTGGGAGGGACAGGGAGAACTGAAGCTTTCTTT. It yields the protein CASSLGGTGRTEAFF.